This T cell receptor beta chain emerged from a study of shared clonotypes between healthy human individuals. V lost 4 bases and J 2 bases, leaving 9 bases between the germline ends. Germline V gives CDR1 SGHNT, CDR2 YYREEE (reference sequence). The CDR3 extends over 13 amino acids. In the naive CD8 group, cells lacked CD45RO and were positively selected for CCR7, so terminally differentiated effector memory CD45RA+ cells were left out. Original processing notes: Filtering differed because ImmunoSEQ produced junction-only sequences that carried no quality scores. Clones were read by immunoSEQ multiplex PCR, and TCRdb kept only the in-frame ones, dropping some. V, J and clone size are those of that table, while D and trimming were read from the DNA. This sample yields 2 million to 2.5 million clones, of which about 93% are seen a single time; over 1.5% belongs to the top ten.

The gene calls are TRBV5-4 and TRBJ1-2; no clear D gene. Sequenced material: naive CD8+ T cells from PBMCs. The sequence came from a man aged 18 to 29 in good health. Some clones in this sample may be carry-over from other donors' samples. The CDR3 DNA reads TGTGCCAGCAGCCACGAAGGCAACTATGGCTACACCTTC. Its protein is CASSHEGNYGYTF. Looking up the rest from reference TRBV5-4 and TRBJ1-2 gives the full variable domain: ETGVTQSPTHLIKTRGQQVTLRCSSQSGHNTVSWYQQALGQGPQFIFQYYREEENGRGNFPPRFSGLQFPNYSSELNVNALELDDSALYLCASSHEGNYGYTFGSGTRLTVV.